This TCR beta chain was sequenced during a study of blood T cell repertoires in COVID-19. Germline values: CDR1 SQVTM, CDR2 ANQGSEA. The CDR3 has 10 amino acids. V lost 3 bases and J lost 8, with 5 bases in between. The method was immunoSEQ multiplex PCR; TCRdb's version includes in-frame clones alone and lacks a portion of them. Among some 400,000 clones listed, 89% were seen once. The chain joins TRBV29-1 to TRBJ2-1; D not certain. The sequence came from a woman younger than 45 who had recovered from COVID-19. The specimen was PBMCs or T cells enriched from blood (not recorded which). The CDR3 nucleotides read TGCAGCGTTGATTCGGATGAGCAGTTCTTC. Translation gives CSVDSDEQFF.